The 19 T cell receptor beta chains given below trace back to one sample, sequenced in a study of CD8+ T cells in alopecia areata. Treatment here: oral pan-JAK inhibitor, 5-10 mg twice daily. RNA extraction was followed by reverse transcription into cDNA, which acted as the sequencing template. Repertoires were generated with immunoSEQ multiplex PCR, while TCRdb's copy carries only in-frame clones and drops some. The sample records 98,000 or so clones, more than 55% being singletons. The material sequenced was CD8+ T cells sorted from blood, taken at week 4, from a patient treated with tofacitinib. These receptors originate from a human donor with alopecia areata.

The chain employs TRBV10-3 and TRBJ1-5, with D possibly matching TRBD1 (6 bases). The V gene lost 2 bases and the J gene lost 7 bases, with 15 bases spanning the gap. Germline CDR1 ENHRY, CDR2 SYGVKD. This CDR3 is built from 15 residues. The CDR3 spells CAISEEQGKNQPQHF. CDR3 nucleotides: TGTGCCATCAGTGAGGAACAGGGAAAGAACCAGCCCCAGCATTTT.

The chain recombines TRBV14 with TRBJ2-3; D is possibly TRBD2 (5 bases). Germline V gene sequence: CDR1 SGHDN, CDR2 FVKESK. With 0 bases removed from V and 1 base from J, the gap between germline ends came to 8 bases. The CDR3 loop spans 15 amino acids. The CDR3 sequence is CASSQEYGGTDTQYF. The CDR3 bases are TGTGCCAGCAGCCAAGAATACGGGGGCACAGATACGCAGTATTTT.

DNA of the CDR3: TGTGCCAGCAACGTCCCGGGACAGGGAAACTATGGCTACACCTTC. This codes for CASNVPGQGNYGYTF. The V gene is TRBV7-9, the J gene TRBJ1-2, with TRBD1 matching 9 bases. Per germline, CDR1 SEHNR and CDR2 FQNEAQ (reference sequence). The CDR3 is 15 amino acids. The V gene end was trimmed by 7 bases and the J gene end by 2 bases; junction bases not matched to a gene: 8.

V is TRBV7-2 and J is TRBJ2-7, with TRBD2 as a possible D gene (5 bases). The germline V gene encodes CDR1 SGHTA and CDR2 FQGNSA. This CDR3 contains 12 residues. Trimming pared 5 bases from V and 2 bases from J, leaving 7 bases between. CDR3 region: CASSPGTYEQYF. The CDR3 DNA follows: TGTGCCAGCAGCCCGGGGACCTACGAGCAGTACTTC.

This clone was counted only a few times. The CDR3 nucleotides are TGTGCCAGCAGCTCATCTATTCGACTAGCGGGCGCGAACACCGGGGAGCTGTTTTTT. Its protein is CASSSSIRLAGANTGELFF. The chain is built from TRBV7-9 and TRBJ2-2, with 10 bases lining up with TRBD2. Losses at the gene ends were 4 bases for V and 0 bases for J; bases not matched to a gene: 11. The germline gives CDR1 SEHNR, CDR2 FQNEAQ (reference sequence). CDR3 length: 19 amino acids. Full variable domain (remainder filled in from reference TRBV7-9 and TRBJ2-2): DTGVSQNPRHKITKRGQNVTFRCDPISEHNRLYWYRQTLGQGPEFLTYFQNEAQLEKSRLLSDRFSAERPKGSFSTLEIQRTEQGDSAMYLCASSSSIRLAGANTGELFFGEGSRLTVL.

The rearrangement joins TRBV27 to TRBJ2-7; 7 bases fit TRBD2. The V segment lost 2 bases and the J segment 2 bases; nucleotides outside the gene matches: 12. Looked up from germline, CDR1 is MNHEY and CDR2 is SMNVEV (reference sequence). The CDR3 covers 17 residues. CDR3 sequence (DNA): TGTGCCAGCAGTTTAAGGGGCCTAGCGGAGCTTGCCTACGAGCAGTACTTC. Its translation: CASSLRGLAELAYEQYF.

The V gene is TRBV4-1, the J gene TRBJ2-5; 7 bases fit TRBD1. Germline CDR1 is MGHRA and CDR2 is YSYEKL. V was pared by 3 bases and J by 2 bases, with 9 bases of the junction left unmatched. The CDR3 consists of 16 residues. As DNA, the CDR3 is TGCGCCAGCAGCCAGTACAGCAGGGGGTGGCAAGAGACCCAGTACTTC. This encodes CASSQYSRGWQETQYF.

The V gene is TRBV7-8, the J gene TRBJ2-3; D may be TRBD2 (6 bases). Germline V gene data show CDR1 as SGHVS and CDR2 as FQNEAQ. Trimming left V 4 bases short and J 2 bases short, with 16 bases between. The CDR3 contains 16 residues. CDR3 region: CASSYQEGGDTDTQYF. The CDR3 DNA reads TGTGCCAGCAGCTATCAAGAGGGCGGGGACACAGATACGCAGTATTTT. Full variable domain (remainder filled in from reference TRBV7-8 and TRBJ2-3): GAGVSQSPRYKVAKRGQDVALRCDPISGHVSLFWYQQALGQGPEFLTYFQNEAQLDKSGLPSDRFFAERPEGSVSTLKIQRTQQEDSAVYLCASSYQEGGDTDTQYFGPGTRLTVL.

This clone was counted between two and nine times. The chain employs TRBV7-9 and TRBJ2-1; D is unclear. CDR1 and CDR2 (germline): SEHNR, FQNEAQ (reference sequence). The CDR3 is made up of 14 amino acids. V gave up 5 bases and J gave up 10 bases, with 18 bases separating them. The CDR3 region has the DNA TGTGCCAGCAGCCCTAAGGTCCTCCCACTGGAGCAGTTCTTC. Translating gives CASSPKVLPLEQFF.

The gene calls are TRBV29-1 and TRBJ1-2; 11 bases match TRBD1. V was pared by 6 bases and J by 6 bases, with 12 bases of the junction left unmatched. CDR1 and CDR2 from the germline V gene are SQVTM and ANQGSEA. This CDR3 contains 15 residues. The CDR3 reads CSVTNWDRGENGYTF. In DNA form, the CDR3 reads TGCAGCGTCACTAATTGGGACAGGGGGGAGAATGGCTACACCTTC.

V gene TRBV15 combines with J gene TRBJ2-7; the D call may be TRBD1 or TRBD2 (5 bases each). Trimming pared 5 bases from V and 0 bases from J, leaving 14 bases between. The V gene's germline CDR1 is LNHNV and CDR2 YYDKDF (reference sequence). The length of the CDR3 is 15 residues. The CDR3 DNA sequence: TGTGCCACCAGCTTCGGGACCAGCGGCTCCTACGAGCAGTACTTC. Translating it yields CATSFGTSGSYEQYF.

The J gene is TRBJ2-5, the V gene TRBV4-3, with unresolved D. Deletions cut 0 bases from V and 9 bases from J, with 14 bases between. The CDR3 contains 14 residues. Germline V CDR1 and CDR2: LGHNA, YSLEER. CDR3 sequence: CASSQDRSSRPQYF. The CDR3 coding sequence is TGCGCCAGCAGCCAAGATAGATCGAGTCGTCCCCAGTACTTC.

In this sample, this clone turned up a few times. The gene calls are TRBV18 and TRBJ2-1; 11 bases are shared with TRBD2. Germline V gives CDR1 KGHSH, CDR2 LQKENI. V shed 0 bases, J shed 7 bases, and the junction held 5 bases outside the gene matches. The CDR3 runs 16 residues. CDR3 nucleotides: TGTGCCAGCTCACCACCGAGGCCTAGCGGGAGGAATGAGCAGTTCTTC. Encoded protein: CASSPPRPSGRNEQFF. Together with reference TRBV18 and TRBJ2-1, the CDR3 gives the full variable domain: NAGVMQNPRHLVRRRGQEARLRCSPMKGHSHVYWYRQLPEEGLKFMVYLQKENIIDESGMPKERFSAEFPKEGPSILRIQQVVRGDSAAYFCASSPPRPSGRNEQFFGPGTRLTVL.

The chain uses TRBV6-5 and TRBJ2-7, with 10 bases aligning to TRBD2. This CDR3 contains 13 residues. In germline, CDR1 is MNHEY, CDR2 SVGAGI. V was clipped by 5 bases and J by 2 bases; unmatched bases: 0. CDR3 residues: CASSSGRAYEQYF. In DNA form, the CDR3 reads TGTGCCAGCAGTAGCGGGAGGGCCTACGAGCAGTACTTC.

The chain is built from TRBV29-1 and TRBJ2-7, with 7 bases matching TRBD2. This CDR3 contains 14 residues. V shed 4 bases, J shed 2 bases, and the junction held 8 bases outside the gene matches. CDR1 and CDR2 (germline): SQVTM, ANQGSEA. The chain's CDR3 is CSVVRETGAYEQYF. As DNA, the CDR3 is TGCAGCGTTGTGCGGGAGACGGGGGCCTACGAGCAGTACTTC.

By sample fraction, this clone is large. This chain uses TRBV6-4 with TRBJ2-1, with 9 bases that match TRBD1. J lost 9 bases, V lost 0 bases, and 0 bases had no gene match. Germline CDR1 reads MRHNA; CDR2 reads SNTAGT. The CDR3 consists of 13 residues. This CDR3 is CASSDSDRGEQFF. In nucleotides, the CDR3 is TGTGCCAGCAGTGACTCGGACAGGGGTGAGCAGTTCTTC.

This rearrangement joins TRBV28 to TRBJ1-5, with D possibly matching TRBD1 (5 bases). This CDR3 spans 15 amino acids. Germline V CDR1 and CDR2: MDHEN, SYDVKM. Trimming removed 2 bases at V and 5 bases at J, with 13 bases between. CDR3 sequence (DNA): TGTGCCAGCAGTTTACGGGGCAGCTATTATCAGCCCCAGCATTTT. Its protein product is CASSLRGSYYQPQHF. Full variable domain (missing parts from reference TRBV28 and TRBJ1-5): DVKVTQSSRYLVKRTGEKVFLECVQDMDHENMFWYRQDPGLGLRLIYFSYDVKMKEKGDIPEGYSVSREKKERFSLILESASTNQTSMYLCASSLRGSYYQPQHFGDGTRLSIL.

V usage is TRBV28 and J usage is TRBJ1-4, with D uncertain. CDR1 is MDHEN and CDR2 is SYDVKM in the germline V gene. This CDR3 spans 15 amino acids. Trimming shortened V by 6 bases and J by 5 bases, and 16 bases separated the two germline ends. CDR3 sequence reads: CASSRNGVLNEKLFF. The DNA for the CDR3 is TGTGCCAGCAGCCGAAACGGGGTTTTGAATGAAAAACTGTTTTTT.

The rearrangement links TRBV5-6 to TRBJ2-3, with D unclear. The V gene lost 0 bases and the J gene lost 5 bases, with 4 bases spanning the gap. Germline CDR1 and CDR2: SGHDT and YYEEEE. CDR3 length: 12 amino acids. CDR3 protein: CASSLGGDTQYF. The CDR3 DNA is TGTGCCAGCAGCTTGGGGGGAGATACGCAGTATTTT.